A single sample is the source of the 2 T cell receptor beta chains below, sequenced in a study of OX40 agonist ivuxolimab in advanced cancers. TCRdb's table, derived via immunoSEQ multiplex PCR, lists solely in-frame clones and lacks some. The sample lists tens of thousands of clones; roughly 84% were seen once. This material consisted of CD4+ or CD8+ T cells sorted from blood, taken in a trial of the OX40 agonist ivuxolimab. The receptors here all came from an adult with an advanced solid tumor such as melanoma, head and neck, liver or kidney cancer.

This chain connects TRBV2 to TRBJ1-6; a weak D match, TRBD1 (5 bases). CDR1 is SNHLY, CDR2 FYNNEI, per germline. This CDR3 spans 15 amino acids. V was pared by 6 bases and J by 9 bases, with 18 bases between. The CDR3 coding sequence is TGTGCCAGCAGGGGGCTAGTCGGAGTCGGTTCACCCCTCCACTTT. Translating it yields CASRGLVGVGSPLHF.

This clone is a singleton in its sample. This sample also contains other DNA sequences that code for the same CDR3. The CDR3 sequence: CASSLGAGGAYNEQFF. CDR3 DNA: TGCGCCAGCAGCTTGGGAGCGGGAGGGGCTTACAATGAGCAGTTCTTC. This chain uses TRBV5-1 with TRBJ2-1; the match to TRBD2 covers 10 bases. The CDR3 is 16 residues long. Germline V gene sequence: CDR1 SGHRS, CDR2 YFSETQ. J gave up 4 bases and V 0 bases, and 4 bases lay outside the gene matches.